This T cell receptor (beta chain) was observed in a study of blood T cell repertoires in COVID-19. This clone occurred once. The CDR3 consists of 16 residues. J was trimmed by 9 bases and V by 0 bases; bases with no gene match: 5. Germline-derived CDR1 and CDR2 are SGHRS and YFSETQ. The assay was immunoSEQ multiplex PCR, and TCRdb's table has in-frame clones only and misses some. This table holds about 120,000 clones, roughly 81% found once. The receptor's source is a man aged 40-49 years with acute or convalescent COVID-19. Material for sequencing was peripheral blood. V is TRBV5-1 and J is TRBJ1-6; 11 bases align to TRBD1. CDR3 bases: TGCGCCAGCAGCTTGGGGGACAGGGGGGCCGGTTCACCCCTCCACTTT. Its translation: CASSLGDRGAGSPLHF. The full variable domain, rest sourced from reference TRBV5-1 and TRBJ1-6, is KAGVTQTPRYLIKTRGQQVTLSCSPISGHRSVSWYQQTPGQGLQFLFEYFSETQRNKGNFPGRFSGRQFSNSRSEMNVSTLELGDSALYLCASSLGDRGAGSPLHFGNGTRLTVT.